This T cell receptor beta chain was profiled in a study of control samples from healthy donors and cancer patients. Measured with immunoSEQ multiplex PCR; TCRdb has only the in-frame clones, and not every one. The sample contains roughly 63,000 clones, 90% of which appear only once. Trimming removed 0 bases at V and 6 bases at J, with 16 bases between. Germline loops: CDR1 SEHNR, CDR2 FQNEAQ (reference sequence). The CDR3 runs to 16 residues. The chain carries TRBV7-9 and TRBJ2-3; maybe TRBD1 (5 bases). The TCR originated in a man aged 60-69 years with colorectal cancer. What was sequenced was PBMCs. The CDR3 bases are TGTGCCAGCAGCTTAGCGCGGCAGGGTTGGTCCGATACGCAGTATTTT. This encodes CASSLARQGWSDTQYF.